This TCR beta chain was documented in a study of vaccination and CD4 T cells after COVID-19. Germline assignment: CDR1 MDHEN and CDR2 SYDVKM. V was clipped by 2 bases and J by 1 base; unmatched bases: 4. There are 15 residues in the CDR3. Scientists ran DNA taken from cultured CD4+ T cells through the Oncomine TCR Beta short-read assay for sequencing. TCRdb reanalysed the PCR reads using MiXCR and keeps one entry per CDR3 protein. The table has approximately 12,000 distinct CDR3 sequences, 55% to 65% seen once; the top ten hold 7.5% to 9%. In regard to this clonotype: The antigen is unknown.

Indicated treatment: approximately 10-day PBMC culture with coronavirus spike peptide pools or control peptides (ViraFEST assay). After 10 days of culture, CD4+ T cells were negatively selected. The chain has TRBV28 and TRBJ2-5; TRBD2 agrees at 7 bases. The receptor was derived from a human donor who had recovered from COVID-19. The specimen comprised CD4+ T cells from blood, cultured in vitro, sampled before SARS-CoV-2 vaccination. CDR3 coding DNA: TGTGCCAGCAGTTTAGGCCTAGCGGTCCAAGAGACCCAGTACTTC. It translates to CASSLGLAVQETQYF.